This record covers a single T cell receptor (beta chain). Its antigen is unknown. These data are taken from a study of T cell responses to AZD1222 COVID-19 vaccine. General study findings and limits: Baseline testing showed seropositivity in only a handful of AZD1222 recipients. Regions 160-218 and 743-854 held dominance among vaccine-associated CD4 TCRs, which spanned spike. Two doses of AZD1222 preceded a rise in Spike-specific TCR breadth and depth.

This table comes from immunoSEQ multiplex PCR, and its TCRdb copy is limited to in-frame clones, with some not included. This table holds about 160,000 clones, about 91% found once. Germline CDR1 is SGDLS and CDR2 is YYNGEE. V dropped 1 base and J dropped 3; count of bases not matched to a gene: 3. The CDR3 sequence is 15 residues long. The source material was peripheral blood, sampled on day 0 of MenACWY control vaccination. The chain is built from TRBV9 and TRBJ2-2, with 7 bases that match TRBD1. The TCR comes from an adult in good health. CDR3 DNA: TGTGCCAGCAGCGTATCAGGGGGTCACACCGGGGAGCTGTTTTTT. This gives the protein CASSVSGGHTGELFF. Supplemented by reference TRBV9 and TRBJ2-2, the full variable domain reads DSGVTQTPKHLITATGQRVTLRCSPRSGDLSVYWYQQSLDQGLQFLIQYYNGEERAKGNILERFSAQQFPDLHSELNLSSLELGDSALYFCASSVSGGHTGELFFGEGSRLTVL.